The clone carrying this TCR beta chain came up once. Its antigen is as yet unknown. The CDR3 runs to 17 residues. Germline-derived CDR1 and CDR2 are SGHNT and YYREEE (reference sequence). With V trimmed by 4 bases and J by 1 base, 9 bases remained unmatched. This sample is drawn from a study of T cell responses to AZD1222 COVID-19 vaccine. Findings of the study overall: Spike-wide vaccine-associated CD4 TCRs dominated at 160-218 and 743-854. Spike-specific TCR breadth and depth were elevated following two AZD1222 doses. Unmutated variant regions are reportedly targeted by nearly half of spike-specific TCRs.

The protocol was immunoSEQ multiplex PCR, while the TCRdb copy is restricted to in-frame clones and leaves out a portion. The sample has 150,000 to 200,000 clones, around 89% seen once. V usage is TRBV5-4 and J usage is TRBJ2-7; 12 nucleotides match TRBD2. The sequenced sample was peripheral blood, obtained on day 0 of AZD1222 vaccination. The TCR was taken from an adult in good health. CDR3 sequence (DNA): TGTGCCAGCAGCCAATACCCGACTAGCGGGAGATCCTACGAGCAGTACTTC. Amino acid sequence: CASSQYPTSGRSYEQYF.